The TCR beta chain under discussion was sequenced for a study of regulatory T cells in long-lasting Graves disease. With iRepertoire HTBI primers and Arm-PCR of CDR3 regions, TCR beta libraries were built. Original processing methods: Samples jointly harbored 55 to 75 TRBV and 14 TRBJ segments. TCRdb independently ran MiXCR on the multiplex PCR reads; one entry per CDR3 protein. These V and J calls rely on TCRdb rather than the paper's analysis. The sample shows around 450,000 distinct CDR3 sequences, about 22% of them seen only once. Regarding time point: persistent/refractory GD, antithyroid drugs over 5 years with positive TRAb. Following extraction of RNA from PBMCs, that RNA was used to make the TCR library. The sample holds many counts of this clonotype. Its antigen is unidentified. Whole-study results and caveats: Peripheral blood, not thyroid tissue, was the sole material studied.

The TCR sequence derives from a female donor with Graves disease. Sequences were derived from peripheral blood mononuclear cells (PBMCs), sampled when the disease was refractory, from a patient treated with antithyroid drugs.

CDR3 region: CASSPFAGGETQYF. CDR3 DNA sequence: TGTGCCAGCAGCCCCTTTGCGGGAGGAGAGACCCAGTACTTC. J is TRBJ2-5 and V is TRBV7-9; 8 bases match TRBD2. The germline V gene encodes CDR1 SEHNR and CDR2 FQNEAQ (reference sequence). V trimming: 5 bases; J trimming: 4 bases; junction bases outside the gene matches: 6. This CDR3 contains 14 residues.